Below, one T cell receptor beta chain is given with its context. Autologous stem cell transplantation was followed by relapse in every patient, and brentuximab vedotin exposure varied. The sample originates from a study of PD-1 blockade in classical Hodgkin lymphoma. The germline V gene has CDR1 MGHRA and CDR2 YSYEKL. V gave up 3 bases and J gave up 2 bases; unmatched junction bases: 5. The CDR3 consists of 16 residues. Sequencing used immunoSEQ multiplex PCR; TCRdb keeps in-frame clones, though not all of them. The sample records some 63,000 clones, more than 75% being singletons. Material: peripheral blood mononuclear cells (PBMCs), obtained at baseline. V is TRBV4-1 and J is TRBJ2-3; 10 nucleotides align to TRBD2. The TCR comes from a human donor with classical Hodgkin lymphoma. The CDR3 spells CASSQLAGVSTDTQYF. The CDR3 DNA reads as TGCGCCAGCAGCCAGCTAGCGGGGGTTTCCACAGATACGCAGTATTTT.